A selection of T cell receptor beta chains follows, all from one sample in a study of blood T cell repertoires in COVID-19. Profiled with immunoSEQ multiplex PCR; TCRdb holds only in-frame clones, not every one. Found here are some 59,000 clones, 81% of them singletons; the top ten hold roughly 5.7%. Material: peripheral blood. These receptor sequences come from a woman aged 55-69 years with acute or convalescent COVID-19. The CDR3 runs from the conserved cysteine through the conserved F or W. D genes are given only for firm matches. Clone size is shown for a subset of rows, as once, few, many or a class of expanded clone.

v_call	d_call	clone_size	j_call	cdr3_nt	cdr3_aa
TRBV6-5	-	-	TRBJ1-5	TGTGCCAGCAGTTACAGGGGGAATCAGCCCCAGCATTTT	CASSYRGNQPQHF
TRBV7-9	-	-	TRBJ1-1	TGTGCCAGCAGCTTCGGACTGGGGGACTCTGAAGCTTTCTTT	CASSFGLGDSEAFF
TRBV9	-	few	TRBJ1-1	TGTGCCAGCAGCGCCACCGGGACATTTGACACTGAAGCTTTCTTT	CASSATGTFDTEAFF
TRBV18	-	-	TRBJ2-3	TGTGCCAGCTCGACACGAGACAGGACAGATACGCAGTATTTT	CASSTRDRTDTQYF
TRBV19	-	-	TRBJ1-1	TGTGCCAGTGACTCAGGGCTGAACACTGAAGCTTTCTTT	CASDSGLNTEAFF
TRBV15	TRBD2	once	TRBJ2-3	TGTGCCACCAGCACGGGGAGGGACTTAAATACGCAGTATTTT	CATSTGRDLNTQYF
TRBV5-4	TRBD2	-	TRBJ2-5	TGTGCCAGCACTCTAGCGGGGGGGCAAGAGACCCAGTACTTC	CASTLAGGQETQYF
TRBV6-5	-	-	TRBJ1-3	TGTGCCAGCAGCCGCTCGGAGGGAAACACCATATATTTT	CASSRSEGNTIYF
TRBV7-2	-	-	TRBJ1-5	TGTGCCAGCAGCTTAGAAGGGACTGGTAATCAGCCCCAGCATTTT	CASSLEGTGNQPQHF
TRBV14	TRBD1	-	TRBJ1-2	TGTGCCAGCAGCCCGGACAGGGGTTATGGCTACACCTTC	CASSPDRGYGYTF
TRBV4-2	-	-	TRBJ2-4	TGTGCCAGCAGCCAAGATAGAAGCAACATTCAGTACTTC	CASSQDRSNIQYF
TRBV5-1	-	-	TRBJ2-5	TGCGCCAGCAGACCGGGAGCACAAGAGACCCAGTACTTC	CASRPGAQETQYF
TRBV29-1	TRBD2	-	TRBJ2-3	TGCAGCGCTCTACGGGCAGCGGGAGTCACAGATACGCAGTATTTT	CSALRAAGVTDTQYF
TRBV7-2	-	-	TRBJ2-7	TGTGCCAGCAGCTTAGGTACAGGCCCCCCCTACGAGCAGTACTTC	CASSLGTGPPYEQYF
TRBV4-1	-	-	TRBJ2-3	TGCGCCAGCAGCCAAGATTCTTCCGGGGGTTCGCCTAGCACAGATACGCAGTATTTT	CASSQDSSGGSPSTDTQYF
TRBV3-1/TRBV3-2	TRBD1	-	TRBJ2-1	TGTGCCAGCAGCGTCCGGGACAGCGCTTCCTACAATGAGCAGTTCTTC	CASSVRDSASYNEQFF
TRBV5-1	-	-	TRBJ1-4	TGCGCCAGCAGCTTGGGCCTTTTGACAGTAACTAATGAAAAACTGTTTTTT	CASSLGLLTVTNEKLFF
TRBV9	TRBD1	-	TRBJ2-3	TGTGCCAGCAGCTCAGGACAGGGGACTACAGATACGCAGTATTTT	CASSSGQGTTDTQYF
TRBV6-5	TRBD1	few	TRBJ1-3	TGTGCCAGCAGACAGGGGATGTACTCTGGAAACACCATATATTTT	CASRQGMYSGNTIYF
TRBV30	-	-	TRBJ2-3	TGTGCCTGGAGTCAGGCCTCCCCATTAGCAGATACGCAGTATTTT	CAWSQASPLADTQYF
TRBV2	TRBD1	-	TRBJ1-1	TGTGCCAGCAATCAGGGGGCGCGAGGTACTGAAGCTTTCTTT	CASNQGARGTEAFF
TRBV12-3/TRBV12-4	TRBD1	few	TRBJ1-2	TGTGCCGGCGCGGGACAGGGGTATGGCTACACCTTC	CAGAGQGYGYTF
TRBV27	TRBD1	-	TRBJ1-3	TGTGCCAGCAGTTTATCCGCCGGACAGGACACCATATATTTT	CASSLSAGQDTIYF
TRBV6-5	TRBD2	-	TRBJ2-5	TGTGCCAGCAGTTACGGCGCTAGCGGGGGGAGAAAGACCCAGTACTTC	CASSYGASGGRKTQYF
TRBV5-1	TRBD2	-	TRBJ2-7	TGCGCCAGCAGCCGCCTGACAGCGGGACGCTACGAGCAGTACTTC	CASSRLTAGRYEQYF
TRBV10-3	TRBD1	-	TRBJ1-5	TGTGCCATCAGCCCGGGACAGAATTTCAATCAGCCCCAGCATTTT	CAISPGQNFNQPQHF
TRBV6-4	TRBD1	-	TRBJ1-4	TGTGCCAGCCCAGGACAGGGGCTGGACGGTGAAAAACTGTTTTTT	CASPGQGLDGEKLFF
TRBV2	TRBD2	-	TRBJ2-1	TGTGCCAGCAGGCTAGCGGTATACAATGAGCAGTTCTTC	CASRLAVYNEQFF
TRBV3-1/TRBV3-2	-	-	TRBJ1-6	TGTGCCAGCAGCCAACAGGGCAGTCCCAATAATTCACCCCTCCACTTT	CASSQQGSPNNSPLHF
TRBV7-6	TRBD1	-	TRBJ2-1	TGTGCCAGCAGCGCGGGACAGGGGCCGTACAATGAGCAGTTCTTC	CASSAGQGPYNEQFF
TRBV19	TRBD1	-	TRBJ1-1	TGTGCCAGTAGTATAGGGGCAGGGGGCTTGATCTCTGAAGCTTTCTTT	CASSIGAGGLISEAFF
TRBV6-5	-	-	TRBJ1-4	TGTGCCAGCAGTTCCCCGAAAACAGGTGAAAAACTGTTTTTT	CASSSPKTGEKLFF
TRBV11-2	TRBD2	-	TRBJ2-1	TGTGCCAGCAGCATCTCCTCTAGCGGACCCTACAATGAGCAGTTCTTC	CASSISSSGPYNEQFF
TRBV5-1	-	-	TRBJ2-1	TGCGCCAGCAGCTTGTCGGGGGAGACCTACAATGAGCAGTTCTTC	CASSLSGETYNEQFF
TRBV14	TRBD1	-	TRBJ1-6	TGTGCCAGCAGCCAAGGACAGGGCGGGAGGCCCCTCCACTTT	CASSQGQGGRPLHF
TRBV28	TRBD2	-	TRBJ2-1	TGTGCCAGCAGTGCGACTAGCGGGGGGCCTAGCTCCTACAATGAGCAGTTCTTC	CASSATSGGPSSYNEQFF
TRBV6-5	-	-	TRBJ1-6	TGTGCCAGCAGTTACTCAGGACAGAGAAATTCACCCCTCCACTTT	CASSYSGQRNSPLHF
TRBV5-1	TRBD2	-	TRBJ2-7	TGCGCCAGCAGCTCGAAAAGCGGGATCCCCTACGAGCAGTACTTC	CASSSKSGIPYEQYF
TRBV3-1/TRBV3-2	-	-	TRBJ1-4	TGTGCCAGCAGGGAACGGGGGGCCCTTAATGAAAAACTGTTTTTT	CASRERGALNEKLFF
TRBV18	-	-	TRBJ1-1	TGTGCCAGCTCACCCTCAGGAGGGAGGAACACTGAAGCTTTCTTT	CASSPSGGRNTEAFF
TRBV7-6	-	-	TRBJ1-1	TGTGCCAGCAGTGAGGGACTGGAAACATCAGCTTTCTTT	CASSEGLETSAFF
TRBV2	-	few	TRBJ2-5	TGTGCCAGCAGCCGACGACAGACCCAAGAGACCCAGTACTTC	CASSRRQTQETQYF
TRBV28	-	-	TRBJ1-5	TGTGCCAGCAAGGGAGGGGGTGACGGCAATCAGCCCCAGCATTTT	CASKGGGDGNQPQHF
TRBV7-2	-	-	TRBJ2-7	TGTGCCAGCAGCTTAGCGAAAATTAGCTCCTACGAGCAGTACTTC	CASSLAKISSYEQYF
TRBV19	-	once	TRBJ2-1	TGTGCCAGTACCAGCTGGCAGGGGGGTAAAAATGAGCAGTTCTTC	CASTSWQGGKNEQFF
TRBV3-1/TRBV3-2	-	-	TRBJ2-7	TGTGCCAGCAGCCAAGTTCCCAGGGCCTACGAGCAGTACTTC	CASSQVPRAYEQYF
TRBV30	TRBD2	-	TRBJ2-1	TGTGCCTGGAGTGTACGCCTAGCGGGGAATGAGCAGTTCTTC	CAWSVRLAGNEQFF
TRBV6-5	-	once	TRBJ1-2	TGTGCCAGCAGTTCCTCCCTACTTGGCTACACCTTC	CASSSSLLGYTF
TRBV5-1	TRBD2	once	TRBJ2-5	TGCGCCAGCAGCTTGGCCCCGGGACTAGCGGGGGCCTTTACAGGGACCCAGTACTTC	CASSLAPGLAGAFTGTQYF
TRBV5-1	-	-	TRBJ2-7	TGCGCCAGCAGCTTGCCCAATCCAGGGTCCTACGAGCAGTACTTC	CASSLPNPGSYEQYF
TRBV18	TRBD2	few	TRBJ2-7	TGTGCCAGCTCACAACCACTAGCGAACTCCTACGAGCAGTACTTC	CASSQPLANSYEQYF
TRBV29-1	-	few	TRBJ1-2	TGCAGCGTTGAAGATCAACAAGTCTATGGCTACACCTTC	CSVEDQQVYGYTF
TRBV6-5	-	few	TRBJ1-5	TGTGCCAGCAGCACCGGCGGGGGGCGTCATCAGCCCCAGCATTTT	CASSTGGGRHQPQHF
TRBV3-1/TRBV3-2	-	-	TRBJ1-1	TGTGCCAGCAGCTCAAGGGGCGAAGGGAACACTGAAGCTTTCTTT	CASSSRGEGNTEAFF
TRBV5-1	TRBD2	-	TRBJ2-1	TGCGCCACCGCCGGGGGTAGCGGGAGGGCGGACAATGAGCAGTTCTTC	CATAGGSGRADNEQFF
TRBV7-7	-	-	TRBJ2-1	TGTGCTAGCAGTCTCGAACCGGGAAACTATGAGCAGTTCTTC	CASSLEPGNYEQFF
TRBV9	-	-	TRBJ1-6	TGTGCCAGCAGCGTAAGTTTAACAGAAGGTGCCTATAATTCACCCCTCCACTTT	CASSVSLTEGAYNSPLHF